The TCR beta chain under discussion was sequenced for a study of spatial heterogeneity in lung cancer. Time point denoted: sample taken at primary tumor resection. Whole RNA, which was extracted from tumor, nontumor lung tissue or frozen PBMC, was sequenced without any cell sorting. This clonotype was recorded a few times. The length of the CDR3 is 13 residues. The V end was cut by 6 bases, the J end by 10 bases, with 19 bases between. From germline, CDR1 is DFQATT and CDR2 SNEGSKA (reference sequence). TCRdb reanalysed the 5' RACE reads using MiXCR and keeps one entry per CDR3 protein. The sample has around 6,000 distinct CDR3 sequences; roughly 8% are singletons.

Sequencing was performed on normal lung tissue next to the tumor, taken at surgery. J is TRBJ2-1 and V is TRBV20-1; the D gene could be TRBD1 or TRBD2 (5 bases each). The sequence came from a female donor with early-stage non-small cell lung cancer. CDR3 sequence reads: CSADPGPLAEQFF. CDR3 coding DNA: TGCAGTGCAGATCCGGGACCCCTGGCAGAGCAGTTCTTC.